Ten or more counts support the clone carrying this T cell receptor beta chain. Its antigen is unidentified. The data were obtained in a study of identical twins. Study-wide results and caveats: For cord blood, abundant beta clonotypes had fewer insertions, unlike memory repertoires, which showed none.

TCRdb re-called the 5' RACE reads with MiXCR, one entry per CDR3 protein. This sample yields hundreds of thousands of distinct CDR3 sequences, of which about 8.3% are seen a single time; more than 2% belongs to the top ten. The CDR3 sequence is 16 residues long. The V end was cut by 3 bases, the J end by 4 bases, with 16 bases between. The germline CDR1 and CDR2 sequences are SGHKS and YYEKEE (reference sequence). The same data also contributed to another study, on yellow fever vaccine responses in identical twins.

Material for sequencing was memory (CD45RO+) T cells sorted from blood. The clonotype was recovered from a woman younger than 30 in good health. This chain joins TRBV5-5 and TRBJ1-4; maybe TRBD1 (6 bases). CDR3 bases: TGTGCCAGCAGCTCACCCGAGGGGGGAGGTAATGAAAAACTGTTTTTT. This translates into CASSSPEGGGNEKLFF. Complete variable domain (other parts from reference TRBV5-5 and TRBJ1-4): DAGVTQSPTHLIKTRGQQVTLRCSPISGHKSVSWYQQVLGQGPQFIFQYYEKEERGRGNFPDRFSARQFPNYSSELNVNALLLGDSALYLCASSSPEGGGNEKLFFGSGTQLSVL.